Each of the 7 T cell receptor beta chains below was sequenced from the same sample in a study of cytomegalovirus exposure and HLA in healthy donors. The PCR employed 60 Vbeta primers together with 13 Jbeta primers. Sequencing was performed with immunoSEQ multiplex PCR; in TCRdb, only in-frame clones are kept and a portion is missing. This sample carries under 200,000 clones, approximately 84% of them seen once, and the ten largest clones take over 3.5%. The sample comprised PBMCs. The receptors here all came from a man over 45 in good health and CMV-seronegative.

V gene TRBV27 combines with J gene TRBJ2-7; 7 nucleotides align to TRBD1. This CDR3 contains 13 residues. With 6 bases clipped from V and 1 base from J, the junction kept 3 bases outside the gene matches. In germline, CDR1 is MNHEY, CDR2 SMNVEV (reference sequence). This chain's CDR3 is CASSRDRSYEQYF. In DNA, the CDR3 is TGTGCCAGCAGCCGGGACAGATCCTACGAGCAGTACTTC.

This clone was seen more than once but under ten times. This rearrangement joins TRBV9 to TRBJ2-1, with 9 bases matching TRBD2. The CDR3 spans 15 residues. Looked up from germline, CDR1 is SGDLS and CDR2 is YYNGEE. Trimming took 6 bases from V and 4 from J; bases not matched to a gene: 8. The CDR3 nucleotides are TGTGCCAGCAACATAACTAGCGGGCAGTACAATGAGCAGTTCTTC. It translates to CASNITSGQYNEQFF. The full variable domain, in which reference TRBV9 and TRBJ2-1 provide the parts outside the CDR3, is DSGVTQTPKHLITATGQRVTLRCSPRSGDLSVYWYQQSLDQGLQFLIQYYNGEERAKGNILERFSAQQFPDLHSELNLSSLELGDSALYFCASNITSGQYNEQFFGPGTRLTVL.

This chain links TRBV4-1 with TRBJ1-1, with a possible D match to TRBD1 (6 bases). The CDR3 covers 15 residues. Germline CDR1 reads MGHRA; CDR2 reads YSYEKL. V shed 1 base and J shed 6 bases, with 15 bases lying between them. CDR3 in DNA: TGCGCCAGCAGCCAAGGTTACAGGGATAGGGCTGAAGCTTTCTTT. This translates into CASSQGYRDRAEAFF.

V usage is TRBV13 and J usage is TRBJ1-3; D not resolved. The germline V gene has CDR1 PRHDT and CDR2 FYEKMQ (reference sequence). This CDR3 is 12 amino acids long. The V gene lost 8 bases and the J gene lost 2 bases, with 7 bases spanning the gap. The CDR3 DNA is TGTGCCAGCTCGAGCACTGGAAACACCATATATTTT. Protein product: CASSSTGNTIYF.

The CDR3 spells CASSQGLGNTIYF. As DNA, the CDR3 is TGTGCCAGCAGCCAAGGGCTCGGAAACACCATATATTTT. This chain uses TRBV14 with TRBJ1-3; D is unresolved. Germline V CDR1 and CDR2: SGHDN, FVKESK. Trimming cost V 1 base and J 4 bases, with 5 bases left between them. The CDR3 totals 13 residues.

Turning to this clone: The junction shows a germline mismatch at one end, possibly a read error. The chain employs TRBV7-9 and TRBJ2-1; 7 positions agree with TRBD1. Looked up from germline, CDR1 is SEHNR and CDR2 is FQNEAQ (reference sequence). This CDR3 region has 11 residues. The CDR3 sequence is CSSSSGTEGIF. As DNA, the CDR3 is TGTTCCAGCAGCTCTGGGACAGAGGGGATCTTC.

The chain recombines TRBV5-1 with TRBJ2-3; D unclear. The germline CDR1 and CDR2 sequences are SGHRS and YFSETQ. The CDR3 is 14 residues long. Trimming removed 4 bases at V and 5 bases at J, with 14 bases between. The CDR3 loop is CASSPRSRIDTQYF. The DNA of the CDR3 is TGCGCCAGCAGCCCCCGGTCGAGGATAGATACGCAGTATTTT.